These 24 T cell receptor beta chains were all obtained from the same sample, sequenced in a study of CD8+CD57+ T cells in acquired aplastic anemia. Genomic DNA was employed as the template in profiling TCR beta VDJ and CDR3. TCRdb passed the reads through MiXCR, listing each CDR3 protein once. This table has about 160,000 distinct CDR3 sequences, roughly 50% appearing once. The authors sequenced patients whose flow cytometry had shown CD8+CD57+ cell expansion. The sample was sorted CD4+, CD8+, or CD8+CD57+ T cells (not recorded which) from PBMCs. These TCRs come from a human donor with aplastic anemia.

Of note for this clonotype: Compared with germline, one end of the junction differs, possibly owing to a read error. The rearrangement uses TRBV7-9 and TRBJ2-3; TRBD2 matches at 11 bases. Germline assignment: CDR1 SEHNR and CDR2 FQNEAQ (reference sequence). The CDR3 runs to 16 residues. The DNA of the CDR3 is TGTGCCAGTAGCTTAGCGGGGGGGCGTACGACAGATACGCAGTATTTT. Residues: CASSLAGGRTTDTQYF.

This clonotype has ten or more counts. The CDR3 loop reads CASSLDWARRGETQYF. CDR3 DNA sequence: TGTGCCAGCAGCTTAGATTGGGCCCGGAGGGGAGAGACCCAGTACTTC. The V and J genes are TRBV11-3 and TRBJ2-5; the D gene is possibly TRBD2 (6 bases). Germline V gene sequence: CDR1 SGHNT, CDR2 YENEEA. The length of the CDR3 is 16 residues. The germline V and J ends were trimmed by 0 bases and 4 bases, with 15 bases remaining between them.

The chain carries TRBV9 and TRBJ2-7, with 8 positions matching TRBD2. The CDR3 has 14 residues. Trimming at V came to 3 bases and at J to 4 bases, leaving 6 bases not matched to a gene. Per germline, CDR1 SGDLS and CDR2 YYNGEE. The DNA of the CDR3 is TGTGCCAGCAGCGCCGGGACTAGTTCTTACGAGCAGTACTTC. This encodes CASSAGTSSYEQYF.

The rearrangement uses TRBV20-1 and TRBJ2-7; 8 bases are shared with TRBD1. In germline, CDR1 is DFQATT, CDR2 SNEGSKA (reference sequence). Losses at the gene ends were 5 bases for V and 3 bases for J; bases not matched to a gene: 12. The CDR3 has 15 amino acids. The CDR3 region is CSARRTGPRYYEQYF. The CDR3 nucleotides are TGCAGTGCTCGGAGGACAGGGCCGAGGTACTACGAGCAGTACTTC.

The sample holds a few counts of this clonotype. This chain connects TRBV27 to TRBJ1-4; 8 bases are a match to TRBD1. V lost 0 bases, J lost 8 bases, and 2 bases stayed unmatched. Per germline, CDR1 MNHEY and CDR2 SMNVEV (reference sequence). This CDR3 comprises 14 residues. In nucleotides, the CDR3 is TGTGCCAGCAGTTTATCGACAGGGGACGAAAAACTGTTTTTT. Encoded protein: CASSLSTGDEKLFF.

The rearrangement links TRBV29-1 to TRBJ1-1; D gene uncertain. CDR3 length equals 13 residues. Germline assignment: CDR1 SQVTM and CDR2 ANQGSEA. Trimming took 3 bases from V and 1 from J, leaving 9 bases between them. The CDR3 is CSVEMGRNTEAFF. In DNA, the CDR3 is TGCAGCGTTGAGATGGGGAGGAACACTGAAGCTTTCTTT.

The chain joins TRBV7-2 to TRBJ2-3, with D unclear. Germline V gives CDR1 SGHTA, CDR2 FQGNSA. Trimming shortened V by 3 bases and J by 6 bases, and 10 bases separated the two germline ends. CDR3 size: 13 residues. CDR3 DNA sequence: TGTGCCAGCAGCTTGAGAGAGGCGGATACGCAGTATTTT. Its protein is CASSLREADTQYF.

The CDR3 bases are TGTGCCATCGGGGGTAGGGAACAGGGGGATCAGCCCCAGCATTTT. It specifies CAIGGREQGDQPQHF. This chain connects TRBV10-3 to TRBJ1-5; 8 nucleotides match TRBD1. Per germline, CDR1 ENHRY and CDR2 SYGVKD. This CDR3 region has 15 residues. V lost 8 bases and J lost 5; bases outside the gene matches: 11.

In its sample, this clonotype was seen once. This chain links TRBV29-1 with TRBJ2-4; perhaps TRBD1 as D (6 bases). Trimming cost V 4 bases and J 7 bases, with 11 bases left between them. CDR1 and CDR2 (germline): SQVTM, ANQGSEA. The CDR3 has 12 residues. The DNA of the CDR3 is TGCAGCGTTGGGTCCCAGGGGAACATTCAGTACTTC. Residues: CSVGSQGNIQYF.

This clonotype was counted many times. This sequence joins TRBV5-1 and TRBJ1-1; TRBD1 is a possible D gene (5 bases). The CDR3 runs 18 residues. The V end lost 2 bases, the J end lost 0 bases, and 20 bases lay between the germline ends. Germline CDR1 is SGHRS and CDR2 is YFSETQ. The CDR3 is CASSFKSLTESMNTEAFF. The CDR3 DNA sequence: TGCGCCAGCAGCTTTAAATCGTTGACAGAATCGATGAACACTGAAGCTTTCTTT.

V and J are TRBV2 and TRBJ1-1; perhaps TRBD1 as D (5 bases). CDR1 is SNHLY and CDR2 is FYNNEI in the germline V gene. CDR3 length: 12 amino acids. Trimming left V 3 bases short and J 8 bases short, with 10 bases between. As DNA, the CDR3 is TGTGCCAGCAGTGAGGTGGGACTGGAAGCTTTCTTT. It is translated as CASSEVGLEAFF.

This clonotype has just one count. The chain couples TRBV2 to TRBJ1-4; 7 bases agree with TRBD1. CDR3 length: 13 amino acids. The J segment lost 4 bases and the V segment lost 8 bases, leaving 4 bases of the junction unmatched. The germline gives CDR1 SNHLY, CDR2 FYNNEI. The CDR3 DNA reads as TGTGCCAGCTTCCGGGACAGTAATGAAAAACTGTTTTTT. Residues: CASFRDSNEKLFF.

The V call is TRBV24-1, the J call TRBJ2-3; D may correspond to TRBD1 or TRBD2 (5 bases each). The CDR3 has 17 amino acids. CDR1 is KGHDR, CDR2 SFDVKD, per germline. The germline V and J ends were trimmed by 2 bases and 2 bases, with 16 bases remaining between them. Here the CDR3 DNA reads TGTGCCACCAGTGATTCGGTTGGGGGAGCACACACAGATACGCAGTATTTT. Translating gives CATSDSVGGAHTDTQYF.

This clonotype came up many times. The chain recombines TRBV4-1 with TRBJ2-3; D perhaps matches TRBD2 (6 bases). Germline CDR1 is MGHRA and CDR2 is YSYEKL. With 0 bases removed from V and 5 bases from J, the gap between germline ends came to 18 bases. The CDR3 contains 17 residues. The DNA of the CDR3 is TGCGCCAGCAGCCAAGAGCGACGGGAGCGCCGGGGAGATACGCAGTATTTT. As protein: CASSQERRERRGDTQYF.

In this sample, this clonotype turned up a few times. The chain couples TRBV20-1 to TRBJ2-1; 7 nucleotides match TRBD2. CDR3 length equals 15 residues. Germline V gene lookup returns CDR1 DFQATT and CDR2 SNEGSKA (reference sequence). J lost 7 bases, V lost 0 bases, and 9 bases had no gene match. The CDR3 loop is CSARDLWGGFNEQFF. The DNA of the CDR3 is TGCAGTGCTAGAGATCTATGGGGAGGGTTTAATGAGCAGTTCTTC.

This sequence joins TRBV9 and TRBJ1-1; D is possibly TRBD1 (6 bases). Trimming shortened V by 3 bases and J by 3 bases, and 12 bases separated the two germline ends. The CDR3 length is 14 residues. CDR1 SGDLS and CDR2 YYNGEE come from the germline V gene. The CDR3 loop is CASSGQEYDTEAFF. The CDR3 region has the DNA TGTGCCAGCAGCGGACAGGAATACGACACTGAAGCTTTCTTT.

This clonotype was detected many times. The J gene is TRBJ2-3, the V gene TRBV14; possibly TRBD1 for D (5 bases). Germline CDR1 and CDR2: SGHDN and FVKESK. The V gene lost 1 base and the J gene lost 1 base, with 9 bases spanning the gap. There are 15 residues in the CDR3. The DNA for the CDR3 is TGTGCCAGCAGCCAAGTCGAGACAGGCACAGATACGCAGTATTTT. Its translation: CASSQVETGTDTQYF. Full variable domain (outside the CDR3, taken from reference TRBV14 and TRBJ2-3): EAGVTQFPSHSVIEKGQTVTLRCDPISGHDNLYWYRRVMGKEIKFLLHFVKESKQDESGMPNNRFLAERTGGTYSTLKVQPAELEDSGVYFCASSQVETGTDTQYFGPGTRLTVL.

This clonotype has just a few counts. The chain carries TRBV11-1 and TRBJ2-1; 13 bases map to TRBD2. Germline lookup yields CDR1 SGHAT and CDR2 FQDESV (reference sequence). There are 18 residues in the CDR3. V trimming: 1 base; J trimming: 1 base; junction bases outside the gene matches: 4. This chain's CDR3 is CASSLGTSGSVSYNEQFF. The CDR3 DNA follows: TGTGCCAGCAGCTTAGGGACTAGCGGGAGTGTTTCCTACAATGAGCAGTTCTTC. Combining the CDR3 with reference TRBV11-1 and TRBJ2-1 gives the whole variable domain EAEVAQSPRYKITEKSQAVAFWCDPISGHATLYWYRQILGQGPELLVQFQDESVVDDSQLPKDRFSAERLKGVDSTLKIQPAELGDSAMYLCASSLGTSGSVSYNEQFFGPGTRLTVL.

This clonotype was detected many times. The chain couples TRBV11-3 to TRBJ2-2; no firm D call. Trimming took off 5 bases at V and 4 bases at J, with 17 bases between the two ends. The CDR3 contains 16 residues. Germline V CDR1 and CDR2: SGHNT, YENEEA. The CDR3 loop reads CASSDPPKGLTGELFF. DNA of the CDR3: TGTGCCAGCAGCGACCCCCCGAAAGGGCTCACCGGGGAGCTGTTTTTT.

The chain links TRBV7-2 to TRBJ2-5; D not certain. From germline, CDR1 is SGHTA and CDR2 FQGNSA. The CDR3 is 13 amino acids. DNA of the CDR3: TGTGTATCCCTTAGGATGCGGCAAGAGACCCAGTACTTC. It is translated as CVSLRMRQETQYF. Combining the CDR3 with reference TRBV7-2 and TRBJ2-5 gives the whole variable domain GAGVSQSPSNKVTEKGKDVELRCDPISGHTALYWYRQSLGQGLEFLIYFQGNSAPDKSGLPSDRFSAERTGGSVSTLTIQRTQQEDSAVYLCVSLRMRQETQYFGPGTRLLVL.

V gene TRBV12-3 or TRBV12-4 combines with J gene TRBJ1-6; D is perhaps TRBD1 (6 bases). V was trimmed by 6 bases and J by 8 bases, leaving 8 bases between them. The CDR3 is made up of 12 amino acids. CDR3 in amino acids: CASSRTDSPLHF. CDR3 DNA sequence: TGTGCCAGCAGCCGGACAGATTCACCCCTCCACTTT.

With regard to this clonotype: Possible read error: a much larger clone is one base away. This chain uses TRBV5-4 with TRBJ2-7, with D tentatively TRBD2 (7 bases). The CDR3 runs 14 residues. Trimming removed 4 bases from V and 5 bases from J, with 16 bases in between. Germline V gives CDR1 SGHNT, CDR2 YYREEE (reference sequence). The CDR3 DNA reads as TGTGCCAGCAGCGTGATCGCGGGGGCCAACGAGCAGTACTTC. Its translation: CASSVIAGANEQYF.

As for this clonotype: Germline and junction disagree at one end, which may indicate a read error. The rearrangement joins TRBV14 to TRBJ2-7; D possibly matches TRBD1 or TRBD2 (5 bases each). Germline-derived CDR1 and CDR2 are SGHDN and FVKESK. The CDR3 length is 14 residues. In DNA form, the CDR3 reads TGTGCCAGCTCAAGGGACGGTAGCTCCTACGAGCGGTACTTC. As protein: CASSRDGSSYERYF.

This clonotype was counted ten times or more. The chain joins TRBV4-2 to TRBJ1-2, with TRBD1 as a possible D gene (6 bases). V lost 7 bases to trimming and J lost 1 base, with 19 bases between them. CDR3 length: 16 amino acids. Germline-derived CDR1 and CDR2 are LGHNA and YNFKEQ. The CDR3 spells CASTRRDMIFNYGYTF. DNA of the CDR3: TGTGCCAGCACCCGGAGGGACATGATTTTTAACTATGGCTACACCTTC.